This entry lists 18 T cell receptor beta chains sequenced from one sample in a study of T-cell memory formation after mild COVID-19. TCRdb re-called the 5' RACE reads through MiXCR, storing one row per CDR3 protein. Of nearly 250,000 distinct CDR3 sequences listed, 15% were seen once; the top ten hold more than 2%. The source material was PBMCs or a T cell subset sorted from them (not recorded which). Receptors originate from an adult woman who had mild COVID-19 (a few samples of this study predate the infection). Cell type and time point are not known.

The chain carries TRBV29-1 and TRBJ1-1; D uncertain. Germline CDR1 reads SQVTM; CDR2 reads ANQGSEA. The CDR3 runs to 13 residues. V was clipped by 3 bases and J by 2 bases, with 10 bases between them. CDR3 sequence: CSVDSKSNTEAFF. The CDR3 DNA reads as TGCAGCGTTGACAGCAAAAGTAACACTGAAGCTTTCTTT.

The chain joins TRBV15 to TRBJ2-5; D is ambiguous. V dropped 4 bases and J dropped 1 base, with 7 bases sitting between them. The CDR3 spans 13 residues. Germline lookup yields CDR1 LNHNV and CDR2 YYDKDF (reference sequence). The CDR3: CATSIRTQETQYF. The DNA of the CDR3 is TGTGCCACCAGCATCAGGACCCAAGAGACCCAGTACTTC.

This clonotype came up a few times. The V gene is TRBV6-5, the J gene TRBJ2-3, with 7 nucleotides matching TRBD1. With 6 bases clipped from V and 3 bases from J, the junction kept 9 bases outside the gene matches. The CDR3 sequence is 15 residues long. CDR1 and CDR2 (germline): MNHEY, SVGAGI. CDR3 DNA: TGTGCCAGCAGCCCGCCGGGACAGAGTACAGATACGCAGTATTTT. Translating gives CASSPPGQSTDTQYF.

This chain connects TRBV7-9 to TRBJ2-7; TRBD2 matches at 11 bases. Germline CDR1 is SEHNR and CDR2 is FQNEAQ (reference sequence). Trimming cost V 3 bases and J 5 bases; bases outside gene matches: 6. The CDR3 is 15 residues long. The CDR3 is CASSFILAGGNEQYF. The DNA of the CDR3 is TGTGCCAGCAGCTTTATCCTAGCGGGAGGAAACGAGCAGTACTTC.

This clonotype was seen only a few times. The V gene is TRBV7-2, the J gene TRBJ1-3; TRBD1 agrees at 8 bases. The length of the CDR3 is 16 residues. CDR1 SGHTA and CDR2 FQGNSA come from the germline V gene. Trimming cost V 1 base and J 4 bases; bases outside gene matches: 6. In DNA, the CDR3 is TGTGCCAGCAGCTTAGAGGGAACAGGGGGAGGAAACACCATATATTTT. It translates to CASSLEGTGGGNTIYF.

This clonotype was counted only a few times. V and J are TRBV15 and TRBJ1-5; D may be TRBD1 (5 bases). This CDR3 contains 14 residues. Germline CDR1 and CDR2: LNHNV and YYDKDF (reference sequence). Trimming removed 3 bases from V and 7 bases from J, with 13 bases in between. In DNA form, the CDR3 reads TGTGCCACCAGCAGTCCCCAGGGCGGCCAGCCCCAGCATTTT. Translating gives CATSSPQGGQPQHF.

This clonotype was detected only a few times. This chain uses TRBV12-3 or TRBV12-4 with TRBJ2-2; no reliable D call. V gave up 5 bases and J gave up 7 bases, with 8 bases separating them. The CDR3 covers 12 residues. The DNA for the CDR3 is TGTGCCAGCAGTCACTCGGGCGGGGAGCTGTTTTTT. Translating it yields CASSHSGGELFF.

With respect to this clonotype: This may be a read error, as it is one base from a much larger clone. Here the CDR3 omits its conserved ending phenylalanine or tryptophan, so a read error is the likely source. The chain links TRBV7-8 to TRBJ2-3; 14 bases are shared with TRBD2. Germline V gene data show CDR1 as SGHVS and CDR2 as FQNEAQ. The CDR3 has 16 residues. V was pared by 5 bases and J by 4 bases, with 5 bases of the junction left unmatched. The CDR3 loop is CASSLRLAGGSDTQYS. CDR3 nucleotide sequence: TGTGCCAGCAGCCTCAGACTAGCGGGGGGGTCAGATACGCAGTATTCT.

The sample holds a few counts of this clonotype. CDR3 in DNA: TGCGCCAGCAGAGAGACCGAAGCGGGGGTGCAGTTCTTC. As protein: CASRETEAGVQFF. The chain has TRBV5-1 and TRBJ2-1, with 8 bases aligning to TRBD2. V shed 5 bases, J shed 12 bases, and the junction held 10 bases outside the gene matches. The germline V gene encodes CDR1 SGHRS and CDR2 YFSETQ. The CDR3 has 13 amino acids. The full variable domain, completed using reference TRBV5-1 and TRBJ2-1, is KAGVTQTPRYLIKTRGQQVTLSCSPISGHRSVSWYQQTPGQGLQFLFEYFSETQRNKGNFPGRFSGRQFSNSRSEMNVSTLELGDSALYLCASRETEAGVQFFGPGTRLTVL.

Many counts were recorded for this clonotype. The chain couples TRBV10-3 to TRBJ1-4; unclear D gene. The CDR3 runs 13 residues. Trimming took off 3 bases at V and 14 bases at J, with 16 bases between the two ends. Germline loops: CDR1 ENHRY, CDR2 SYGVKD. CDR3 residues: CAISESLPGVLFF. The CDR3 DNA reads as TGTGCCATCAGTGAATCTTTACCGGGCGTTCTGTTTTTT.

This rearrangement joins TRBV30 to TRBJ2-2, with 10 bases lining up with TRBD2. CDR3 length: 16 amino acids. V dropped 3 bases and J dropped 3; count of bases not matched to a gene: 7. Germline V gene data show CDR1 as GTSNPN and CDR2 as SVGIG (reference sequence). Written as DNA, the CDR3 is TGTGCCTGGAGCGGTCTAGCGGGAGCCTACACCGGGGAGCTGTTTTTT. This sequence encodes CAWSGLAGAYTGELFF.

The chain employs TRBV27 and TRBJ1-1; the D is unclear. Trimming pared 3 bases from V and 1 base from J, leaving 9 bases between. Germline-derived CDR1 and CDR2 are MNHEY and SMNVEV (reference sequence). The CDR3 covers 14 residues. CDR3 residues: CASSFLARNTEAFF. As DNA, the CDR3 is TGTGCCAGCAGTTTCCTCGCACGGAACACTGAAGCTTTCTTT.

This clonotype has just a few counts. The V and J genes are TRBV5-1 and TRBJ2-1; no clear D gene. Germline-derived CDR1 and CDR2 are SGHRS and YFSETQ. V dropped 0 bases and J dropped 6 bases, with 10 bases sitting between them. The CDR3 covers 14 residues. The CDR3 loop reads CASSLETVSNEQFF. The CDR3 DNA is TGCGCCAGCAGCTTGGAAACCGTCTCCAATGAGCAGTTCTTC.

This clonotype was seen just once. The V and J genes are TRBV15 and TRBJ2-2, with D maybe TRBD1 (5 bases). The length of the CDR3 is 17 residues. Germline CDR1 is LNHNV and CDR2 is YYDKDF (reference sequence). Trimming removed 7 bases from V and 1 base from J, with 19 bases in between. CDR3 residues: CATTRTPTPQNTGELFF. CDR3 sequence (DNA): TGTGCCACCACTCGGACACCAACCCCCCAGAACACCGGGGAGCTGTTTTTT. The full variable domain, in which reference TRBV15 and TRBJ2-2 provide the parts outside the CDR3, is DAMVIQNPRYQVTQFGKPVTLSCSQTLNHNVMYWYQQKSSQAPKLLFHYYDKDFNNEADTPDNFQSRRPNTSFCFLDIRSPGLGDTAMYLCATTRTPTPQNTGELFFGEGSRLTVL.

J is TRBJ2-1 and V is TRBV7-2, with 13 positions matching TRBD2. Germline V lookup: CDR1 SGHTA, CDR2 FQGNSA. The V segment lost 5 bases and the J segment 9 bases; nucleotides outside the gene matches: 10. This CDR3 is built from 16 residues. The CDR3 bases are TGTGCCAGCAGCCTTCGGACTAGCGGGAGCATGGGTGAGCAGTTCTTC. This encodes CASSLRTSGSMGEQFF.

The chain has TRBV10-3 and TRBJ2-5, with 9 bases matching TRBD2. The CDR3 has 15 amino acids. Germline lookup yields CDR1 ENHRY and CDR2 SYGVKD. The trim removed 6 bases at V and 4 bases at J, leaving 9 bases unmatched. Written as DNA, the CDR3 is TGTGCCATCAGCGGACCTGGGACTAGCACAGAGACCCAGTACTTC. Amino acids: CAISGPGTSTETQYF.

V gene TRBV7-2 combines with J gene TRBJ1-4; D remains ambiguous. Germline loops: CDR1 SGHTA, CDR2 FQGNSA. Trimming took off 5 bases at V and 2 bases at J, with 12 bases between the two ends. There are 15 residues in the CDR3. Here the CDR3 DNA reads TGTGCCAGCAGCCCCCAGGATCTCACTAATGAAAAACTGTTTTTT. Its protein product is CASSPQDLTNEKLFF.

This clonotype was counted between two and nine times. DNA for the CDR3: TGTGCCATCATGGGAAGCACAGATACGCAGTATTTT. Translating gives CAIMGSTDTQYF. The rearrangement links TRBV10-3 to TRBJ2-3; no clear D gene. Germline loops: CDR1 ENHRY, CDR2 SYGVKD. Trimming shortened V by 7 bases and J by 0 bases, and 5 bases separated the two germline ends. The CDR3 consists of 12 residues.